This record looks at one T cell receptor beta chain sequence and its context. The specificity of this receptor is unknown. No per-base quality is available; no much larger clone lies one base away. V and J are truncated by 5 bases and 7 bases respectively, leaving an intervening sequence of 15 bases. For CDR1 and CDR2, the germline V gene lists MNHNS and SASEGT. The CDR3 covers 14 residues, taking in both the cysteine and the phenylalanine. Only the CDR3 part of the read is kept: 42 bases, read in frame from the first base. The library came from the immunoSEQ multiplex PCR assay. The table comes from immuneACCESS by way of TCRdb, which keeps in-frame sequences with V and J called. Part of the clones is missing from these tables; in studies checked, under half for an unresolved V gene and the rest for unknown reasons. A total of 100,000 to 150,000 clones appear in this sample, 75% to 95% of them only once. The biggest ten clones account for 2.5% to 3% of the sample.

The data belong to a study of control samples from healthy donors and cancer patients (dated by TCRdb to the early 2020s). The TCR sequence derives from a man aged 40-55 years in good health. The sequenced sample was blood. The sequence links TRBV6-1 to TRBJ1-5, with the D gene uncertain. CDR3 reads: CASSYSGVGQPQHF. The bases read TGTGCCAGCAGTTATTCTGGGGTAGGACAGCCCCAGCATTTT.